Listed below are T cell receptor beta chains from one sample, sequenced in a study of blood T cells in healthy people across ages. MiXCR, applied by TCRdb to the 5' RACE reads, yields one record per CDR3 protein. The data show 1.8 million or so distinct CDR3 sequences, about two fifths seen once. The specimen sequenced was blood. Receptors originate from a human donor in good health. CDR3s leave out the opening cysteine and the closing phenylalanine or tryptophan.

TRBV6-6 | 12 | ASSYSTVGDTQY
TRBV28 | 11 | ASTLVGTDTQY
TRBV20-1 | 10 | SAREGSNTQY
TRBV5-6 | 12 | ASSLTGAPDTQY
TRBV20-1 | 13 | SARKTSPLSYEQY
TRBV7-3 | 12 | ASSPGIQAGEQF
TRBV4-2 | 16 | ASSQDLAGGQSTGELF
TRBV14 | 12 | ASSQEAWNTEAF
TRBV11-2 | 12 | ASSLDPGPRWQF
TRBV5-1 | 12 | ASRGDGSGGELF
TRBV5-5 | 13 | ASSLEGVTGGEQF
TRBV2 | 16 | ASSDGAGGRRAYNEQF
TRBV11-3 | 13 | ASSLGGTDAGEQY
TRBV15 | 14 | ATSPENRGNNEKLF
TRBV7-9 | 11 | ASSHVMNTEAF
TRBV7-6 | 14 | ASSLGDWTELYGQY
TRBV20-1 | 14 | SARDQRLASSYEQY
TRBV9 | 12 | ASSGDTWEGGYT
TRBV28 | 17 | ASSSPGQGNIWGNQPQH
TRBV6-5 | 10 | ATGTRDYGYT
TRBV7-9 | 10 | ASSLSHTEAF
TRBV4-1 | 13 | ASSQRTGGYYGYT
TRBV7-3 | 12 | ASSLDSAPDTQY
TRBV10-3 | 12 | AISEGQGEGGHT